The sequence of this TCR beta chain was determined in a study of molecular identifiers for immune sequencing clone quantification. Study observations and caveats: Over 99% of effector molecules, yet under 1% of naive-cell molecules, were held by clones above 20 RNA copies.

For this clonotype: The antigen remains undetermined.

The CDR3 contains 14 residues. CDR1 is MNHEY and CDR2 is SMNVEV in the germline V gene (reference sequence). Between the trimmed V and J ends, which lost 1 base and 2 bases, there was a span of 9 bases. Each library that profiled naive CD8 cells came from roughly 20,000 to 1,000,000 sorted cells with 10%, 30% or 50% RNA. In the sort, naive CD8 T cells were defined as CD8+CD4-CCR7+CD45RA+. One entry per CDR3 protein results from TCRdb running MiXCR on the PCR reads. Of about 510,000 distinct CDR3 sequences listed, about 21% were seen once; the top ten hold 0.7% to 0.95%. The chain employs TRBV27 and TRBJ2-7; maybe TRBD1 (5 bases). The source is a human donor in good health. Some libraries in this study had Jurkat cell RNA spiked in. Source material: naive CD8+ T cells from blood, with Jurkat cell RNA spiked in. Subset indicated: FACS-sorted CD8+CD4-CCR7+CD45RA+ naive T cells. The CDR3 nucleotides are TGTGCCAGCAGTTTATTCCCAGGGACCTACGAGCAGTACTTC. It translates to CASSLFPGTYEQYF.